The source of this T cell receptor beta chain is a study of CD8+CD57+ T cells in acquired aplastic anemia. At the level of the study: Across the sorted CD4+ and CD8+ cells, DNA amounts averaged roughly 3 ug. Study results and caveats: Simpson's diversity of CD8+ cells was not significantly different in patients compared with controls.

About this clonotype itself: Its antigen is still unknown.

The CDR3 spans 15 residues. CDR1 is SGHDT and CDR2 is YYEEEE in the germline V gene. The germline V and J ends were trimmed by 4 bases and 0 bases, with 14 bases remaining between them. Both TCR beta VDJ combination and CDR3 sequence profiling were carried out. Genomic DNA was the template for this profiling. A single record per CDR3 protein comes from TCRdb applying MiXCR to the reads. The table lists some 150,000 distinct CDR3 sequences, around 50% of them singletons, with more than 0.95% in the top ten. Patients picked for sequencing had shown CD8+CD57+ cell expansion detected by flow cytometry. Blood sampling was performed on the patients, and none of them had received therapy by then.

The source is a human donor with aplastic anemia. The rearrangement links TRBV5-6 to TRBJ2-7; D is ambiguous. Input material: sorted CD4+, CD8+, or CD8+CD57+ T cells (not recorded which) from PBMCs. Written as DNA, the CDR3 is TGTGCCAGCAGCCAATTTCAGGATGCCTCCTACGAGCAGTACTTC. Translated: CASSQFQDASYEQYF.